Presented here are 7 T cell receptor beta chains from one specimen sequenced in a study of beta chain features in type 1 diabetes. Study-level results: People with Type 1 diabetes carried modestly yet significantly shorter TCRB CDR3s in all four CD4+ subsets.

Expressed TCRB transcripts got sequenced, as all isolated RNA was reverse transcribed. Produced via immunoSEQ multiplex PCR; TCRdb's table is partial and in-frame only. Among 300,000 to 400,000 clones listed, approximately 9.7% were seen once. Antigen specificity for these receptors is unknown. The sample was central memory CD4+ T cells from blood. All receptors come from a man younger than 40 with type 1 diabetes.

This clone came up a few times. The chain couples TRBV6-6 to TRBJ1-4; D uncertain. V shed 0 bases and J shed 4 bases, with 6 bases lying between them. This CDR3 has 14 residues. Germline V gives CDR1 MNHNY, CDR2 SVGAGI (reference sequence). DNA of the CDR3: TGTGCCAGCAGTTACTCGAAGGGTAATGAAAAACTGTTTTTT. Protein: CASSYSKGNEKLFF.

This clone has only a few counts. The chain's CDR3 is CASSLLTGGSYEQYF. Written as DNA, the CDR3 is TGTGCCAGCAGTTTATTGACAGGGGGCTCCTACGAGCAGTACTTC. This chain joins TRBV27 and TRBJ2-7; 9 positions agree with TRBD1. The junction had 1 base not matched to a gene; V was cut back by 1 base and J by 0 bases. The CDR3 extends over 15 amino acids. CDR1 and CDR2 (germline): MNHEY, SMNVEV (reference sequence).

This clone has ten or more counts. V and J are TRBV15 and TRBJ1-1; D uncertain. Trimming shortened V by 0 bases and J by 3 bases, and 8 bases separated the two germline ends. The CDR3 sequence is 14 residues long. Per germline, CDR1 LNHNV and CDR2 YYDKDF (reference sequence). The CDR3 nucleotides read TGTGCCACCAGCAGAGACGGGCAGTACACTGAAGCTTTCTTT. Translating it yields CATSRDGQYTEAFF.

The chain combines TRBV6-6 with TRBJ2-5; no firm D call. Trimming removed 6 bases at V and 5 bases at J, with 13 bases between. Per germline, CDR1 MNHNY and CDR2 SVGAGI (reference sequence). The CDR3 contains 13 residues. DNA for the CDR3: TGTGCCAGCAGCCCACCGGTGGGGGAGACCCAGTACTTC. Translating gives CASSPPVGETQYF.

This clone was observed a handful of times. V is TRBV7-2 and J is TRBJ1-2; a possible D gene is TRBD1 (6 bases). Trimming took off 5 bases at V and 2 bases at J, with 18 bases between the two ends. Germline assignment: CDR1 SGHTA and CDR2 FQGNSA. This CDR3 has 16 amino acids. CDR3 in amino acids: CASSTGGGLGNYGYTF. CDR3 in DNA: TGTGCCAGCAGCACCGGCGGGGGGCTGGGAAACTATGGCTACACCTTC.

This clone was counted between two and nine times. The rearrangement links TRBV6-6 to TRBJ2-3; 8 bases are shared with TRBD2. CDR1 MNHNY and CDR2 SVGAGI come from the germline V gene (reference sequence). The CDR3 length is 15 residues. V was pared by 7 bases and J by 6 bases, with 12 bases of the junction left unmatched. In DNA, the CDR3 is TGTGCCAGCATATCGGCGGGGGGTCGCTGGGATACGCAGTATTTT. Translation: CASISAGGRWDTQYF.

In this sample, this clone turned up a few times. The chain has TRBV7-9 and TRBJ2-2; 7 bases match TRBD1. The V and J ends lost 5 bases and 3 bases, in that order; junction bases with no gene match: 3. The CDR3 contains 14 residues. Looked up from germline, CDR1 is SEHNR and CDR2 is FQNEAQ (reference sequence). CDR3 nucleotide sequence: TGTGCCAGCAGCAACGGACAGGACACCGGGGAGCTGTTTTTT. Its translation is CASSNGQDTGELFF.